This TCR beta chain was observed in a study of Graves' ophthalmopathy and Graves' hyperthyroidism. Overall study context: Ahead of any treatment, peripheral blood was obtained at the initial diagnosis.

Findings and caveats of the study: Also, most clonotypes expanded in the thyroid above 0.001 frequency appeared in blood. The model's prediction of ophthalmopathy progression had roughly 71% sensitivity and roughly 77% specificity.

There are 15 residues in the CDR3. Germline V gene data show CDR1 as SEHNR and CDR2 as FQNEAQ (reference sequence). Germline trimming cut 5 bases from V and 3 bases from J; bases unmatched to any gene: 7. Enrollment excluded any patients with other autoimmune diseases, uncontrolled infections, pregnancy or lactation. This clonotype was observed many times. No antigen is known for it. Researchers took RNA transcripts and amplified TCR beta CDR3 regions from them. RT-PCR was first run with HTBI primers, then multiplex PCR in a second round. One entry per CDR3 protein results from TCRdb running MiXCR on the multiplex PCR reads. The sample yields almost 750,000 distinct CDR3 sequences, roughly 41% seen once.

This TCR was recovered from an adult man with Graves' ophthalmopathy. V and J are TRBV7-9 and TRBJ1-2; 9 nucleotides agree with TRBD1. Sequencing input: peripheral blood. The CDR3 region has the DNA TGTGCCAGCAGCGTCCGGGACAGGGAGGACTATGGCTACACCTTC. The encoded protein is CASSVRDREDYGYTF. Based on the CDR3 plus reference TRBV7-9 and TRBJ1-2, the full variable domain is DTGVSQNPRHKITKRGQNVTFRCDPISEHNRLYWYRQTLGQGPEFLTYFQNEAQLEKSRLLSDRFSAERPKGSFSTLEIQRTEQGDSAMYLCASSVRDREDYGYTFGSGTRLTVV.